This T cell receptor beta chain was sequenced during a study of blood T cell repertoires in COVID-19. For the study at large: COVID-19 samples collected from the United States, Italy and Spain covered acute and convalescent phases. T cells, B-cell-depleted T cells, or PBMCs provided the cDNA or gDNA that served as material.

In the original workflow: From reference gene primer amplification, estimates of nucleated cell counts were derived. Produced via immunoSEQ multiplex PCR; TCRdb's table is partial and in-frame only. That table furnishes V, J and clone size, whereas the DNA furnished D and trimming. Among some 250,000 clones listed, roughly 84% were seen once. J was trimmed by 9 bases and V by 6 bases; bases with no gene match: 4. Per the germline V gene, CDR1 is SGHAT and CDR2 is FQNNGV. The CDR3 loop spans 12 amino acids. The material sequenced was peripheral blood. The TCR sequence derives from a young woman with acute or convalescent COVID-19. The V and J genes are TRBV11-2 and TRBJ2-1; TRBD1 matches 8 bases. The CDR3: CASRRTGSEQFF. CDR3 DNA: TGTGCCAGCAGAAGGACAGGGAGTGAGCAGTTCTTC.